This T cell receptor (beta chain) is from a study of human T cells and chemical hapten exposure. This clonotype was detected a few times. The germline gives CDR1 SQVTM, CDR2 ANQGSEA. The CDR3 runs 14 residues. Trimming left V 0 bases short and J 6 bases short, with 14 bases between. Time point in this sample: patch test 3, about 24 weeks after DPC sensitization. Documented treatment: therapeutic diphenylcyclopropenone sensitization with weekly scalp DPC. A single record per CDR3 protein comes from TCRdb applying MiXCR to the RACE reads. The profile covers about 170,000 distinct CDR3 sequences, with around a quarter appearing a single time and 2.1% taken by the ten largest.

The material sequenced was whole blood, taken in connection with sensitization to the hapten diphenylcyclopropenone (DPC). The genes are TRBV29-1 and TRBJ1-1, with D hard to call. This clonotype originated in a woman aged 18-35 years with alopecia areata. Some clones in this sample may be carry-over from other donors' samples. CDR3 in amino acids: CSVEDRGGLPEAFF. The CDR3 DNA is TGCAGCGTTGAAGATCGGGGAGGGCTCCCTGAAGCTTTCTTT.